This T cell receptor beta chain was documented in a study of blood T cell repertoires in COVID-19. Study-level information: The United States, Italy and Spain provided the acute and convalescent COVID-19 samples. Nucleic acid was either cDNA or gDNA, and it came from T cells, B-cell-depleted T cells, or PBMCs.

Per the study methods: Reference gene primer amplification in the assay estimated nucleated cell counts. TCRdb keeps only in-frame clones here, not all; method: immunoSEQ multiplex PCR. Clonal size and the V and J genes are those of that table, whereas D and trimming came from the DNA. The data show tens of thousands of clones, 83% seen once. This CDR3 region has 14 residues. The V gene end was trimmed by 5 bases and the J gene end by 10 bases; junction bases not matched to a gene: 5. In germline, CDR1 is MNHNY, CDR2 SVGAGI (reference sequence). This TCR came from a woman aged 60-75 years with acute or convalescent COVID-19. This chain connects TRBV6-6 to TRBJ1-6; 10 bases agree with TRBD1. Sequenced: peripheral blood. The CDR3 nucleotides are TGTGCCAGCAGTGCCGGGACAGGGGAATCACCCCTCCACTTT. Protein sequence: CASSAGTGESPLHF.